The present T cell receptor (beta chain) was sequenced within a study of CD8 T cells in ankylosing spondylitis (dated by TCRdb to the late 2010s). Study-wide context: T cell receptor beta repertoires were profiled in healthy donors and ankylosing spondylitis patients so that disease-linked TCR variants could be found. The full study cohort was made up of 25 ankylosing spondylitis patients and 108 healthy donors. Peripheral blood samples were taken, and synovial fluid was additionally collected from ankylosing spondylitis patients. What the research found in general, with its limitations: Some TCR beta motif variants had previously been reported in synovial fluid and blood of reactive arthritis patients, which suggested common disease-initiation mechanisms. The disease-linked clones were reported to be significantly enriched in matched synovial fluid samples from ankylosing spondylitis patients. A TCR beta motif of fewer than 10 highly homologous amino acid variants appeared characteristic of blood from ankylosing spondylitis patients. In peripheral blood, the disease-linked clones were found at relatively low frequencies and had a CD8+ phenotype.

On this clonotype: The antigen it binds to is not known. Qualities for individual bases were not recorded, and no much larger clone is one base off.

The instrument given in TCRdb is Illumina HiSeq 2500. TCR beta libraries were prepared by quantitative 5'-RACE with molecular barcodes. In the paper's pipeline: A new computational method, built on a probabilistic model of VDJ rearrangement, was used to identify disease-linked TCR variants. TCRdb took the public reads, trimmed them with fastp at Q25, ran MiXCR for clone calling and kept in-frame beta chains. Each record represents a unique CDR3 protein, reported with the most common genes and DNA among its rows. TCRdb, not the original authors, processed these V and J calls. The sample records 700,000 to 1,000,000 distinct CDR3 sequences, 12% of which are singletons. Under 0.6% of the sample goes to the ten largest clones. Trimming costs V 8 bases and J 6 bases, and their ends lie 20 bases apart. Reading the germline V gene (reference sequence) gives CDR1 DFQATT and CDR2 SNEGSKA. The cysteine opens and the phenylalanine closes a CDR3 of 14 amino acids. Just the 42-base CDR3 DNA is kept, in frame starting at base 1.

The receptor comes from a male donor with ankylosing spondylitis. This chain joins TRBV20-1 to TRBJ2-1; D gene: possibly TRBD2, on 6 matching bases. Sample: blood, either unsorted or a sorted T cell fraction (not recorded which). The encoded CDR3 is CSLWGRRGSNEQFF. The nucleotide sequence reads TGCAGTCTGTGGGGCAGGCGGGGCTCCAATGAGCAGTTCTTC.